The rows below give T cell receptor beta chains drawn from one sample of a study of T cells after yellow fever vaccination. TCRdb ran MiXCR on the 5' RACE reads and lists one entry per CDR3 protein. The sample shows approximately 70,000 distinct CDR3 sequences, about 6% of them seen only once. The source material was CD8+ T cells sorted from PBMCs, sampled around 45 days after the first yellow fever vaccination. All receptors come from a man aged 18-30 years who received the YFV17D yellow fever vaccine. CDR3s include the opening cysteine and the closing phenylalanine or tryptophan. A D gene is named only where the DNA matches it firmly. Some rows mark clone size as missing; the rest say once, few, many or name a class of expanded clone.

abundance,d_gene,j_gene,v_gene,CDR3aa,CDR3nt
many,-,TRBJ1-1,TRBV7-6,CASSPPGYTEAFF,TGTGCCAGCAGCCCCCCAGGGTACACTGAAGCTTTCTTT
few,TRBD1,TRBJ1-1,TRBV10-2,CASRGGDRGYTEAFF,TGCGCCAGCAGGGGGGGGGACAGGGGCTACACTGAAGCTTTCTTT
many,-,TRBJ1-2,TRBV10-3,CAIRVGSYGYTF,TGTGCCATCAGGGTTGGCAGCTATGGCTACACCTTC
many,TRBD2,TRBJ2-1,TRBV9,CASTAGGTAEQFF,TGTGCCAGCACAGCGGGGGGGACCGCTGAGCAGTTCTTC
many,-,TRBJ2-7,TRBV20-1,CSAILANRYEQYF,TGCAGTGCTATTCTAGCGAATCGGTACGAGCAGTACTTC
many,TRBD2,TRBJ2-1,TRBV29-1,CSVERGGSEQFF,TGCAGCGTTGAACGGGGGGGTAGTGAGCAGTTCTTC
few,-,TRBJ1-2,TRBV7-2,CASSSDSGYTF,TGTGCCAGCAGCTCCGATTCTGGCTACACCTTC
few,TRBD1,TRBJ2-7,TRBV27,CASSPGQGGSYEQYF,TGTGCCAGCAGTCCGGGACAGGGGGGCTCCTACGAGCAGTACTTC
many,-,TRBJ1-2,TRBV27,CASSLGGGTVGYTF,TGTGCCAGCAGTTTAGGGGGGGGAACTGTTGGCTACACCTTC
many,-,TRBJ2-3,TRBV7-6,CASSQAGFTDTQYF,TGTGCCAGCAGCCAGGCGGGGTTCACAGATACGCAGTATTTT
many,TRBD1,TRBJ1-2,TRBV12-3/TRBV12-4,CASSRQGAYGYTF,TGTGCCAGCAGTCGACAGGGGGCGTATGGCTACACCTTC
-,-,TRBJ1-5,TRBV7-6,CASSPGANSNQPQHF,TGTGCCAGCAGCCCCGGCGCGAATAGCAATCAGCCCCAGCATTTT
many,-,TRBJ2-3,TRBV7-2,CASSLGGSHTDTQYF,TGTGCCAGCAGCTTAGGTGGATCCCACACAGATACGCAGTATTTT
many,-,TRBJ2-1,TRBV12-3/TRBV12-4,CASSLRGRVTGHNEQFF,TGTGCCAGCAGTTTGCGGGGGCGCGTAACAGGTCACAATGAGCAGTTCTTC
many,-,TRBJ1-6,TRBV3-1,CASSQMTGNSPLHF,TGTGCCAGCAGCCAAATGACGGGTAATTCACCCCTCCACTTT
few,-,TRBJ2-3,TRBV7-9,CASSRPSERQYF,TGTGCCAGCAGCCGACCCTCGGAACGTCAATATTTT
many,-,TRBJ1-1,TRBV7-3,CASSLRGFGENTEAFF,TGTGCCAGCAGCTTACGGGGCTTCGGGGAAAACACTGAAGCTTTCTTT
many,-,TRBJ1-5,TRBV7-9,CAAGGGSTHQPQHF,TGTGCCGCCGGCGGGGGCTCGACCCATCAGCCCCAGCATTTT
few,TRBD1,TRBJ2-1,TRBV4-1,CASSQSTGHNEQFF,TGCGCCAGCAGCCAGTCGACAGGGCACAATGAGCAGTTCTTC
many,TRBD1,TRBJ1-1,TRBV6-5,CASIDRGGNTEAFF,TGTGCCAGCATAGACAGGGGGGGGAACACTGAAGCTTTCTTT
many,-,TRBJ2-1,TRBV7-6,CASSPYSGYGYNEQFF,TGTGCCAGCAGCCCGTACTCAGGGTACGGCTACAATGAGCAGTTCTTC
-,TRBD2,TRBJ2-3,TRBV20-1,CSARVLFSGGADTQYF,TGCAGTGCTAGAGTGTTGTTTAGCGGGGGGGCCGATACGCAGTATTTT
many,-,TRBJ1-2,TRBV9,CASSAQPYGYTF,TGTGCCAGCAGCGCACAGCCCTATGGCTACACCTTC
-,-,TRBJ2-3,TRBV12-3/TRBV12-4,CASFRRGDADTQYF,TGTGCCAGCTTTCGGAGGGGAGATGCAGATACGCAGTATTTT
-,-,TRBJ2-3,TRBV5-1,CASSLEGGPDTQYF,TGCGCCAGCAGCTTGGAGGGGGGGCCAGATACGCAGTATTTT
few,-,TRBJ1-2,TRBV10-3,CATLGPEFNYGYTF,TGTGCCACACTCGGCCCCGAGTTTAACTATGGCTACACCTTC
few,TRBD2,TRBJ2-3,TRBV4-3,CASSQDLGLAGTDTQYF,TGCGCCAGCAGCCAAGATTTAGGACTAGCGGGGACAGATACGCAGTATTTT
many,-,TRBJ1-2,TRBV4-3,CASSPGRGGDGYTF,TGCGCCAGCAGCCCGGGGCGGGGTGGCGATGGCTACACCTTC
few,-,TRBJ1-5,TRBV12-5,CASGLGRGFNQPQHF,TGTGCTAGTGGTTTGGGTCGAGGATTCAATCAGCCCCAGCATTTT
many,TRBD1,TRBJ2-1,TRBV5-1,CASSLRDSLSYNEQFF,TGCGCCAGCAGCTTAAGGGACAGCCTCTCCTACAATGAGCAGTTCTTC
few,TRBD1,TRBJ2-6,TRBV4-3,CASSQDERGTGKPGANVLTF,TGCGCCAGCAGCCAAGATGAAAGGGGGACAGGGAAACCTGGGGCCAACGTCCTGACTTTC
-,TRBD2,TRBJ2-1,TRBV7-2,CASSSRGSSYNEQFF,TGTGCCAGCAGCTCGCGGGGGAGCTCCTACAATGAGCAGTTCTTC
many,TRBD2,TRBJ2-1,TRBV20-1,CSASRVAGGPNEQFF,TGCAGTGCTAGCCGGGTAGCGGGGGGGCCAAATGAGCAGTTCTTC
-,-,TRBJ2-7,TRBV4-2,CASSQDLKAYEQYF,TGTGCCAGCAGCCAAGATCTCAAGGCCTACGAGCAGTACTTC
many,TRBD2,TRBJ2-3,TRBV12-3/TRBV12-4,CASSTRTSGVTFSTDTQYF,TGTGCCAGCAGCACCCGGACTAGCGGGGTGACATTTAGCACAGATACGCAGTATTTT
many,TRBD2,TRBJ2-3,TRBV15,CATSVGTSGTDTQYF,TGTGCCACCAGCGTCGGGACTAGCGGCACAGATACGCAGTATTTT
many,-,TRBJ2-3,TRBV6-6,CASIQRGTQYF,TGTGCCAGCATCCAGAGGGGTACGCAGTATTTT
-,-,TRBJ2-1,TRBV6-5,CASSFRQRSGRHNEQFF,TGTGCCAGCAGTTTTCGACAACGGTCGGGGCGGCACAATGAGCAGTTCTTC
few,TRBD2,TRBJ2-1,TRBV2,CASSGPWAGDYNEQFF,TGTGCCAGCAGTGGGCCTTGGGCGGGGGATTACAATGAGCAGTTCTTC
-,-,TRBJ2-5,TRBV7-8,CASSLAIQGQRETQYF,TGTGCCAGCAGCTTAGCGATCCAGGGCCAAAGGGAGACCCAGTACTTC
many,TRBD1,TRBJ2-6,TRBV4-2,CASSQPGQRKGTF,TGTGCCAGCAGCCAGCCGGGACAGCGAAAAGGGACTTTC
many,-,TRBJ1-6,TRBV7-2,CASSSLRDSPLHF,TGTGCCAGCAGCTCCCTGAGGGACTCACCCCTCCACTTT
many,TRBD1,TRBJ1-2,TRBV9,CASSVDSVGTGVYGYTF,TGTGCCAGCAGCGTAGATTCCGTTGGGACAGGGGTCTATGGCTACACCTTC
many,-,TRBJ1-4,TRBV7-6,CASSSLGGNEKLFF,TGTGCCAGCAGCTCCCTCGGGGGGAATGAAAAACTGTTTTTT
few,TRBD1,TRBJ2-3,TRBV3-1,CASSQYQGEISRRTDTQYF,TGTGCCAGCAGCCAATATCAGGGGGAAATCTCTCGACGCACAGATACGCAGTATTTT
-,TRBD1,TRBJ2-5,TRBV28,CASSFGGTGRTQYF,TGTGCCAGCAGTTTTGGTGGGACAGGGAGGACCCAGTACTTC
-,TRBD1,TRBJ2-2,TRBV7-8,CASRGQGVNTGELFF,TGTGCCAGCAGGGGACAGGGGGTAAACACCGGGGAGCTGTTTTTT
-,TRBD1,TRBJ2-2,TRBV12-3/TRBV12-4,CATDRGRETGELFF,TGTGCCACCGACAGGGGGCGGGAGACCGGGGAGCTGTTTTTT
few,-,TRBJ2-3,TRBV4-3,CASSQDAPDTQYF,TGCGCCAGCAGCCAAGATGCCCCGGATACGCAGTATTTT
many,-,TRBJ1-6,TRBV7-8,CASSIGTGDNSPLHF,TGTGCCAGCAGCATAGGTACAGGAGATAATTCACCCCTCCACTTT
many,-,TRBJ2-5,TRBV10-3,CAISVSQETQYF,TGTGCCATCAGTGTTAGCCAAGAGACCCAGTACTTC